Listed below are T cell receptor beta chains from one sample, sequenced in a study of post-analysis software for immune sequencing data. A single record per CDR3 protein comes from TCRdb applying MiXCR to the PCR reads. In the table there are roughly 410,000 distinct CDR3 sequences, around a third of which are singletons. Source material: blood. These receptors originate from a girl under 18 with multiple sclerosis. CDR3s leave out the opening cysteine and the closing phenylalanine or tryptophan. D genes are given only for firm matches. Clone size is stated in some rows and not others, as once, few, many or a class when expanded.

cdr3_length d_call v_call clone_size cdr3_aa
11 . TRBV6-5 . ASSYSNNSPLH
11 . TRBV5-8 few ASSLEASETQY
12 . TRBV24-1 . ATSVGGNTGELF
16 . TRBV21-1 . ASSNSFRQLVVNTEAF
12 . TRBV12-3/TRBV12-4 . ASSQQGSETEAF
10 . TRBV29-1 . SVDFPRDTQY
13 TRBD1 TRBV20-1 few SARDEGATEEKLF
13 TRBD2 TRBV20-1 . SASPSGGSWGTQY
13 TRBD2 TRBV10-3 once AISEVAGGPNEQF
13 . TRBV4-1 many ASRGKQGANSPLH
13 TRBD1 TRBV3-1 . ASLCSDRVLETQY
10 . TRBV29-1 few SVGGGAGGYT
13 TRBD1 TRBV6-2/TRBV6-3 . ASSGRTGANQPQH